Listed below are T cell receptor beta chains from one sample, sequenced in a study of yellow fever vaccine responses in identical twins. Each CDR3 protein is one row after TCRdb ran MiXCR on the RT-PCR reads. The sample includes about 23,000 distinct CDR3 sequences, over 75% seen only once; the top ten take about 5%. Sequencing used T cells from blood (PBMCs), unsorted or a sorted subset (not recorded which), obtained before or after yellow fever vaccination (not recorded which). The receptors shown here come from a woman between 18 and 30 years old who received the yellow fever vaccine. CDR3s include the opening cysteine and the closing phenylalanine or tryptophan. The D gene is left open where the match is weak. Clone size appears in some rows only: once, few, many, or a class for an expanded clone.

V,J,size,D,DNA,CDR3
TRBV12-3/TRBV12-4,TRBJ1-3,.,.,TGTGCCAGCAGGCCGGAACCGAGTACCATATATTTT,CASRPEPSTIYF
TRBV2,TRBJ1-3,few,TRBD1,TGTGCCAGCAGTGAGGACAGGGCCTCTGGAAACACCATATATTTT,CASSEDRASGNTIYF
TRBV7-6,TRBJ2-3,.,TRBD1,TGTGCCAGCAGCATATCCGGGACAGGCACAGATACGCAGTATTTT,CASSISGTGTDTQYF
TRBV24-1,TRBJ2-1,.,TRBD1,TGTGCCACCAGTGAAGCCGGGACAGGGAACAATGAGCAGTTCTTC,CATSEAGTGNNEQFF
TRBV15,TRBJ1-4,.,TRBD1,TGTGCCACCAGCAGAGATGGCAGGGGGGAAAAACTGTTTTTT,CATSRDGRGEKLFF
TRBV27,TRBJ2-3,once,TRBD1,TGTGCCAGCACCCTGGCAGGGGGCGCAGATACGCAGTATTTT,CASTLAGGADTQYF
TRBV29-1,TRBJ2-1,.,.,TGCAGCGTTGAACGGGGGTCCTACAATGAGCAGTTCTTC,CSVERGSYNEQFF
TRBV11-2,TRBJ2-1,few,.,TGTGCCAGCAGCGCGACATCAGGGGGACTCTCTCTGTTCTTC,CASSATSGGLSLFF
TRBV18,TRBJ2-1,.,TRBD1,TGTGCCAGCTCACCACAGAGTCAGGGGGCTAATGAGCAGTTCTTC,CASSPQSQGANEQFF
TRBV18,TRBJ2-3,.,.,TGTGCCAGCTCACCAAGGAATACCGATACAGATACGCAGTATTTT,CASSPRNTDTDTQYF
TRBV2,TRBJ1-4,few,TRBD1,TGTGCCAGCAGTGAACAGGGGGCGAGCGAAAAACTGTTTTTT,CASSEQGASEKLFF
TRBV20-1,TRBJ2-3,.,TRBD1,TGCAGTGCTAGAACAGGGGGCAGCACAGATACGCAGTATTTT,CSARTGGSTDTQYF
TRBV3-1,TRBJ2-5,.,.,TGTGCCAGCAGCCCCGGGACTCTGGGAGAGACCCAGTACTTC,CASSPGTLGETQYF
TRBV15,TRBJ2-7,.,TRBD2,TGTGCCACCAGCACCCGGACTAGCGGGACCTACGAGCAGTACTTC,CATSTRTSGTYEQYF
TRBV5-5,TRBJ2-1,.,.,TGTGCCTGGGGTGGGGACACCAAAAATGAGCAGTTCTTC,CAWGGDTKNEQFF
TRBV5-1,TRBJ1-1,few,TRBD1,TGCGCCAGCAGCCTACTTGACAGGGAGGCTGAAGCTTTCTTT,CASSLLDREAEAFF
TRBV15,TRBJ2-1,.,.,TGTGCCACCAGCCGTAGCGCGAGCTCCTACAATGAGCAGTTCTTC,CATSRSASSYNEQFF
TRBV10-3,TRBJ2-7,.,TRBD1,TGTGCCACCCGGGGACAGGGGTCCTACGAGCAGTACTTC,CATRGQGSYEQYF
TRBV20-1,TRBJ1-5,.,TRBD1,TGCAGTGCCCGGCGGGGCCAGGGGGATAGTCAGCCCCAGCATTTT,CSARRGQGDSQPQHF
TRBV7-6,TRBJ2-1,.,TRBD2,TGTGCCAGCAGCTTACTGCCGGGGCCGACTAGCGGGGGGCCAGTATCCCACAATGAGCAGTTCTTC,CASSLLPGPTSGGPVSHNEQFF
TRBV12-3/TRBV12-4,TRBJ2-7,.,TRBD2,TGTGCCAGCAGTGGGACTAGCCGGGAGCAGTACTTC,CASSGTSREQYF
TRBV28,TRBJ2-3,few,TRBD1,TGTGCCAGCAGTTTACCCCCGGACAGGGGATGGGATACGCAGTATTTT,CASSLPPDRGWDTQYF
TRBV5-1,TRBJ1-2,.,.,TGCGCCAGCAGCCTACTATCCACTGATGGCTACACCTTC,CASSLLSTDGYTF
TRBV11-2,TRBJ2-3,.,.,TGTGCCAGCAGCTTTGGGGTTGCAGATACGCAGTATTTT,CASSFGVADTQYF
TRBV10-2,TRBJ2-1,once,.,TGCGCCAGCAGTGAGTATCAGGAGAAGTCCTACAATGAGCAGTTCTTC,CASSEYQEKSYNEQFF
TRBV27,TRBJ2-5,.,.,TGTGCCAGCAGTTCATCGACAGGGAGGAAGACCCAGTACTTC,CASSSSTGRKTQYF
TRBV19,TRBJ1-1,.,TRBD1,TGTGCCAGTAGTACCTCTGGGACAGGGGTCACTGAAGCTTTCTTT,CASSTSGTGVTEAFF
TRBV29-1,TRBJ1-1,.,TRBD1,TGCAGCGTTGCCCCAGGGGGGAACACTGAAGCTTTCTTT,CSVAPGGNTEAFF
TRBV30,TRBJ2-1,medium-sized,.,TGTGCCTGGCCCACCTTGGTATTCTCCTACAATGAGCAGTTCTTC,CAWPTLVFSYNEQFF
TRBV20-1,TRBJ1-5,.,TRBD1,TGCAGTGCAGAAAGACAGGGCGATCAGCCCCAGCATTTT,CSAERQGDQPQHF
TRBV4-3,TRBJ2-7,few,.,TGCGCCAGCAGCCAAGCCCCCGGGACATACGAGCAGTACTTC,CASSQAPGTYEQYF
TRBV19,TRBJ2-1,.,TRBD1,TGTGCCAGTACCGATCCGGACAGGGGAGGTGTCAATGAGCAGTTCTTC,CASTDPDRGGVNEQFF
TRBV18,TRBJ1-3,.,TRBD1,TGTGCCAGCTCACAAACCGGGACAGGCCCAACCTCTGGAAACACCATATATTTT,CASSQTGTGPTSGNTIYF
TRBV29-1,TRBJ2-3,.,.,TGCAGCGCCCCATATCCGGATACGCAGTATTTT,CSAPYPDTQYF
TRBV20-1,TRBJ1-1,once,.,TGCAGTGCTTTCAGGGCTGAAGCTTTCTTT,CSAFRAEAFF
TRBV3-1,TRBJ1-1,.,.,TGTGCCAGCAGCCATTCGGGAGGTGGGAACACTGAAGCTTTCTTT,CASSHSGGGNTEAFF
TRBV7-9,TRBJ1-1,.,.,TGTGCCAGCAGCTTAGGCGGAATGAACACTGAAGCTTTCTTT,CASSLGGMNTEAFF
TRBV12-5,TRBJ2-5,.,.,TGTGCTAGTGGTTCACGGGGGATCCAAGAGACCCAGTACTTC,CASGSRGIQETQYF